Presented here are 14 T cell receptor beta chains from one specimen sequenced in a study of CD8+ T cells in alopecia areata. Noted treatment: oral pan-JAK inhibitor, 5-10 mg twice daily. RNA was isolated and reverse transcribed to cDNA, the sequencing template. Sequenced by immunoSEQ multiplex PCR; TCRdb stores in-frame clones only, minus some. The table lists around 190,000 clones, about three fifths of them singletons. The sample was CD4+ T cells sorted from blood, taken at week 4, from a patient treated with tofacitinib. The receptors were sampled from a human donor with alopecia areata.

The J gene is TRBJ2-3, the V gene TRBV29-1, with 9 bases aligning to TRBD2. With V trimmed by 1 base and J by 3 bases, 2 bases remained unmatched. The CDR3 totals 14 residues. Germline CDR1 SQVTM, CDR2 ANQGSEA. For the CDR3, the DNA is TGCAGCGTTGAAGCTAGCGGGGTGACAGATACGCAGTATTTT. Amino acids: CSVEASGVTDTQYF.

V usage is TRBV9 and J usage is TRBJ2-1; D is unresolved. In germline, CDR1 is SGDLS, CDR2 YYNGEE. V was shortened by 0 bases and J by 4 bases, with 8 bases between the two germline ends. The CDR3 has 14 amino acids. Here the CDR3 reads CASSVGPGYNEQFF. The DNA for the CDR3 is TGTGCCAGCAGCGTAGGACCCGGGTACAATGAGCAGTTCTTC.

The chain couples TRBV9 to TRBJ2-3, with D unclear. This CDR3 contains 11 residues. Looked up from germline, CDR1 is SGDLS and CDR2 is YYNGEE. The ends were cut back, 4 bases at V and 6 bases at J, with 6 bases in the middle. The CDR3 DNA sequence: TGTGCCAGCAGCCATGAGGATACGCAGTATTTT. This translates into CASSHEDTQYF.

This rearrangement joins TRBV27 to TRBJ2-1, with D uncertain. The CDR3 has 11 residues. The germline gives CDR1 MNHEY, CDR2 SMNVEV (reference sequence). Trimming cost V 9 bases and J 7 bases, with 10 bases left between them. The CDR3 DNA reads as TGTGCCAGTTCGCTAAGGAATGAGCAGTTCTTC. This sequence encodes CASSLRNEQFF.

The J gene is TRBJ1-1, the V gene TRBV30; 8 bases agree with TRBD1. CDR3 length: 15 amino acids. The ends lost 4 bases at V and 5 bases at J; junction bases unmatched: 12. Germline V lookup: CDR1 GTSNPN, CDR2 SVGIG (reference sequence). The CDR3 DNA reads TGTGCCTGGAACGGGCAGGGGGCGCGTGGAACTGAAGCTTTCTTT. Protein product: CAWNGQGARGTEAFF.

V and J are TRBV19 and TRBJ1-5; maybe TRBD1 (6 bases). The CDR3 loop spans 16 amino acids. In germline, CDR1 is LNHDA, CDR2 SQIVND (reference sequence). V was clipped by 5 bases and J by 1 base, with 15 bases between them. Here the CDR3 reads CASSVGGYGSNQPQHF. In nucleotides, the CDR3 is TGTGCCAGTAGTGTGGGGGGCTATGGGAGCAATCAGCCCCAGCATTTT.

This sequence joins TRBV7-9 and TRBJ1-1; TRBD1 aligns across 8 bases. V shed 1 base and J 1 base; nucleotides not matched to a gene: 8. The CDR3 has 17 amino acids. From germline, CDR1 is SEHNR and CDR2 FQNEAQ (reference sequence). The CDR3 nucleotides read TGTGCCAGCAGCTTAGTGCAGGGGGCGAGGAGGAACACTGAAGCTTTCTTT. It translates to CASSLVQGARRNTEAFF.

The chain couples TRBV29-1 to TRBJ2-1; unclear D gene. Per the germline V gene, CDR1 is SQVTM and CDR2 is ANQGSEA. V dropped 3 bases and J dropped 7 bases, with 10 bases sitting between them. The CDR3 runs 12 residues. CDR3 amino acids: CSVDPVRNEQFF. CDR3 nucleotides: TGCAGCGTTGATCCCGTACGGAATGAGCAGTTCTTC.

This chain links TRBV30 with TRBJ1-4; no definite D call. V was shortened by 0 bases and J by 4 bases, with 9 bases between the two germline ends. This CDR3 spans 14 amino acids. Looked up from germline, CDR1 is GTSNPN and CDR2 is SVGIG (reference sequence). CDR3 protein: CAWSVGVNNEKLFF. CDR3 bases: TGTGCCTGGAGTGTAGGAGTTAATAATGAAAAACTGTTTTTT.

Only a few counts were recorded for this clone. The V call is TRBV29-1, the J call TRBJ2-7, with TRBD1 as a possible D gene (7 bases). Germline V gene lookup returns CDR1 SQVTM and CDR2 ANQGSEA. Trimming took off 6 bases at V and 0 bases at J, with 9 bases between the two ends. The CDR3 is 12 amino acids. CDR3 coding DNA: TGCAGCGTGCGGGACAGCTCCTACGAGCAGTACTTC. It is translated as CSVRDSSYEQYF.

In regard to this clone: Other DNA sequences in the sample encode the same CDR3. The chain links TRBV30 to TRBJ1-5; D might be TRBD1 (5 bases). In germline, CDR1 is GTSNPN, CDR2 SVGIG (reference sequence). The ends were cut back, 0 bases at V and 0 bases at J, with 9 bases in the middle. CDR3 length: 15 amino acids. The CDR3 sequence is CAWSVGGLSNQPQHF. Here the CDR3 DNA reads TGTGCCTGGAGTGTTGGGGGACTTAGCAATCAGCCCCAGCATTTT.

This chain joins TRBV6-6 and TRBJ2-3; TRBD2 is a possible D gene (5 bases). Trimming removed 5 bases at V and 4 bases at J, with 10 bases between. The CDR3 consists of 13 residues. The germline CDR1 and CDR2 sequences are MNHNY and SVGAGI (reference sequence). CDR3 bases: TGTGCCAGCAGTCCGGGGAGCCCAGATACGCAGTATTTT. The encoded protein is CASSPGSPDTQYF.

This chain uses TRBV6-5 with TRBJ1-5; D gene ambiguous. The V end lost 8 bases, the J end lost 4 bases, and 12 bases lay between the germline ends. Germline V gene data show CDR1 as MNHEY and CDR2 as SVGAGI. CDR3 size: 13 residues. The CDR3 reads CASCRGENQPQHF. The CDR3 nucleotides are TGTGCCAGCTGTCGCGGGGAAAATCAGCCCCAGCATTTT.

The V and J genes are TRBV19 and TRBJ2-6; D gene unclear. The ends were cut back, 6 bases at V and 0 bases at J, with 12 bases in the middle. This CDR3 comprises 16 residues. Germline CDR1 and CDR2: LNHDA and SQIVND (reference sequence). The chain's CDR3 is CASSPTLISGANVLTF. The CDR3 DNA reads TGTGCCAGTAGCCCGACACTTATCTCTGGGGCCAACGTCCTGACTTTC.